The 15 T cell receptor beta chains in this list originate from one sample, sequenced in a study of blood T cell repertoires in COVID-19. Assay: immunoSEQ multiplex PCR; the TCRdb copy retains only in-frame clones and omits some. The table lists 250,000 to 400,000 clones, 75% to 90% of them singletons. The sequenced sample consisted of peripheral blood. These receptors were taken from a woman aged 25 to 39 with COVID-19, enrolled during active disease.

The gene calls are TRBV19 and TRBJ2-1; 7 bases are a match to TRBD2. The CDR3 sequence is 15 residues long. J gave up 1 base and V 6 bases, and 6 bases lay outside the gene matches. Germline V gene lookup returns CDR1 LNHDA and CDR2 SQIVND (reference sequence). CDR3 residues: CASRIAGASYNEQFF. Written as DNA, the CDR3 is TGTGCCAGTAGAATTGCGGGAGCGTCCTACAATGAGCAGTTCTTC.

Points on this clone: The same CDR3 arises from other DNA sequences in this sample as well. This chain uses TRBV19 with TRBJ1-1, with 8 nucleotides matching TRBD1. V shed 3 bases, J shed 1 base, and the junction held 1 base outside the gene matches. CDR1 and CDR2 (germline): LNHDA, SQIVND (reference sequence). The CDR3 consists of 14 residues. CDR3 nucleotides: TGTGCCAGTAGTATCGGACAGGGGAACACTGAAGCTTTCTTT. It yields the protein CASSIGQGNTEAFF. The complete variable domain, with remaining parts taken from reference TRBV19 and TRBJ1-1, reads DGGITQSPKYLFRKEGQNVTLSCEQNLNHDAMYWYRQDPGQGLRLIYYSQIVNDFQKGDIAEGYSVSREKKESFPLTVTSAQKNPTAFYLCASSIGQGNTEAFFGQGTRLTVV.

The V call is TRBV3-1 (or the pseudogene TRBV3-2), the J call TRBJ2-5; 9 nucleotides align to TRBD1. CDR1 and CDR2 (germline): LGHDT, YNNKEL (reference sequence). The CDR3 has 14 residues. The junction had 5 bases not matched to a gene; V was cut back by 4 bases and J by 5 bases. The CDR3 region is CASSPSTGGETQYF. In nucleotides, the CDR3 is TGTGCCAGCAGCCCCTCGACAGGGGGGGAGACCCAGTACTTC.

This rearrangement joins TRBV9 to TRBJ2-1, with a weak D call TRBD1 (6 bases). CDR1 and CDR2 from the germline V gene are SGDLS and YYNGEE. The CDR3 has 15 amino acids. V gave up 3 bases and J gave up 0 bases, with 10 bases separating them. The DNA of the CDR3 is TGTGCCAGCAGCGAAGCAGGGGACTCCTACAATGAGCAGTTCTTC. Its protein is CASSEAGDSYNEQFF.

The chain employs TRBV6-5 and TRBJ2-1; 14 nucleotides agree with TRBD2. The V gene's germline CDR1 is MNHEY and CDR2 SVGAGI. V shed 5 bases and J 9 bases; nucleotides not matched to a gene: 6. The length of the CDR3 is 15 residues. CDR3 amino acids: CASSRGTSGSGEQFF. In DNA form, the CDR3 reads TGTGCCAGCAGTCGCGGGACTAGCGGGAGTGGTGAGCAGTTCTTC.

The chain has TRBV5-5 and TRBJ1-5, with TRBD1 identical over 8 bases. The CDR3 extends over 15 amino acids. Trimming removed 0 bases from V and 6 bases from J; junction bases left unmatched: 5. The V gene's germline CDR1 is SGHKS and CDR2 YYEKEE (reference sequence). This CDR3 reads CASSLDRGVGQPQHF. The CDR3 DNA follows: TGTGCCAGCAGCTTGGACAGGGGGGTGGGTCAGCCCCAGCATTTT.

On this clone itself: The same CDR3 can be traced to other DNA sequences in this sample. The chain joins TRBV5-1 to TRBJ1-2, with D tentatively TRBD1 (5 bases). The CDR3 runs to 14 residues. CDR1 and CDR2 (germline): SGHRS, YFSETQ. V lost 7 bases, J lost 1 base, and 14 bases lay in between. Written as DNA, the CDR3 is TGCGCCAGCTCCTTGGAGGGGCGTAACTATGGCTACACCTTC. Translating gives CASSLEGRNYGYTF.

The chain carries TRBV5-1 and TRBJ2-2, with a tentative D call TRBD1 (5 bases). V shed 6 bases and J shed 4 bases, with 19 bases lying between them. This CDR3 is 16 amino acids long. In germline, CDR1 is SGHRS, CDR2 YFSETQ. In nucleotides, the CDR3 is TGCGCCAGCACCGACAGCTTACGGACCCCCACCGGGGAGCTGTTTTTT. Protein sequence: CASTDSLRTPTGELFF. Full variable domain (rest looked up from reference TRBV5-1 and TRBJ2-2): KAGVTQTPRYLIKTRGQQVTLSCSPISGHRSVSWYQQTPGQGLQFLFEYFSETQRNKGNFPGRFSGRQFSNSRSEMNVSTLELGDSALYLCASTDSLRTPTGELFFGEGSRLTVL.

This chain uses TRBV2 with TRBJ2-1; D gene uncertain. From germline, CDR1 is SNHLY and CDR2 FYNNEI. Trimming left V 4 bases short and J 5 bases short, with 12 bases between. The CDR3 runs 14 residues. The CDR3 DNA sequence: TGTGCCAGCAGTGCTTGGCAGGCGAACAATGAGCAGTTCTTC. Amino acids: CASSAWQANNEQFF. Full variable domain (rest looked up from reference TRBV2 and TRBJ2-1): EPEVTQTPSHQVTQMGQEVILRCVPISNHLYFYWYRQILGQKVEFLVSFYNNEISEKSEIFDDQFSVERPDGSNFTLKIRSTKLEDSAMYFCASSAWQANNEQFFGPGTRLTVL.

This clone was counted ten times or more. The chain employs TRBV28 and TRBJ2-2; TRBD2 aligns across 12 bases. CDR3 length: 18 residues. Germline CDR1 is MDHEN and CDR2 is SYDVKM. Germline trimming cut 5 bases from V and 4 bases from J; bases unmatched to any gene: 11. In nucleotides, the CDR3 is TGTGCCAGCAGTCCCCGCGCTAGCGGGAGGGTGGGCACCGGGGAGCTGTTTTTT. Residues: CASSPRASGRVGTGELFF.

In the case of this clone: The sample has other DNA sequences that encode this CDR3 too. The chain employs TRBV18 and TRBJ2-5; no clear D gene. The germline V gene encodes CDR1 KGHSH and CDR2 LQKENI. CDR3 length equals 13 residues. Trimming took off 0 bases at V and 2 bases at J, with 4 bases between the two ends. CDR3 in DNA: TGTGCCAGCTCACCACCTTCTCAAGAGACCCAGTACTTC. Its protein is CASSPPSQETQYF.

The chain is built from TRBV12-3 or TRBV12-4 and TRBJ2-1; TRBD2 aligns across 13 bases. CDR3 length: 13 residues. Unmatched junction bases numbered 4, after V lost 5 bases and J lost 12 bases. CDR3 protein: CASSPGLAGSQFF. CDR3 nucleotides: TGTGCCAGCAGTCCGGGACTAGCGGGGTCGCAGTTCTTC.

This chain joins TRBV30 and TRBJ1-3; D not resolved. V lost 1 base and J 4 bases, leaving 17 bases between the germline ends. The germline CDR1 and CDR2 sequences are GTSNPN and SVGIG (reference sequence). CDR3 length: 16 amino acids. CDR3 sequence: CAWSGRSWAPGNTIYF. The DNA for the CDR3 is TGTGCCTGGAGTGGGCGATCATGGGCTCCGGGAAACACCATATATTTT.

The chain links TRBV14 to TRBJ2-3; 12 nucleotides agree with TRBD2. Trimming cost V 0 bases and J 4 bases; bases outside gene matches: 5. CDR3 length: 17 amino acids. Per the germline V gene, CDR1 is SGHDN and CDR2 is FVKESK. In nucleotides, the CDR3 is TGTGCCAGCAGCCAAGATCTAGCGGGAGGGAACCCAGATACGCAGTATTTT. Its translation is CASSQDLAGGNPDTQYF.

V usage is TRBV5-8 and J usage is TRBJ1-4; possible D gene TRBD1, 6 bases. This CDR3 is 17 amino acids long. Germline loops: CDR1 SGHTS, CDR2 YDEGEE. The V end was cut by 0 bases, the J end by 2 bases, with 14 bases between. The CDR3 region has the DNA TGTGCCAGCAGCTTGGCTACAGGGTGGGCCACTAATGAAAAACTGTTTTTT. Protein sequence: CASSLATGWATNEKLFF.